This T cell receptor (beta chain) was identified during a study of control samples from healthy donors and cancer patients. Looked up from germline, CDR1 is GTSNPN and CDR2 is SVGIG (reference sequence). The CDR3 length is 13 residues. Trimming cost V 0 bases and J 7 bases, with 12 bases left between them. Data came from immunoSEQ multiplex PCR; TCRdb stores just in-frame clones and leaves some out. The sample carries 45,000 to 55,000 clones, around 95% recorded once. Source material: blood. The chain combines TRBV30 with TRBJ1-1; D is ambiguous. The origin of this receptor is a young man in good health. For the CDR3, the DNA is TGTGCCTGGAGTGTAGAAGGGAGTAATGAAGCTTTCTTT. Translating gives CAWSVEGSNEAFF.